This T cell receptor (beta chain) is drawn from a study of human T cells and chemical hapten exposure. Findings of the study overall: PT1 expanded TCR counts correlated positively with patch test score.

Time point given: pre-sensitization, week 0. Treatment indicated: therapeutic diphenylcyclopropenone sensitization with weekly scalp DPC. From the RACE reads, TCRdb called clonotypes with MiXCR, one entry per CDR3 protein. The sample lists 60,000 to 80,000 distinct CDR3 sequences; approximately 6.7% were seen once. Trimming cost V 4 bases and J 5 bases, with 11 bases left between them. Germline V gene lookup returns CDR1 SEHNR and CDR2 FQNEAQ (reference sequence). There are 14 residues in the CDR3. As regards this clonotype: What it recognizes is unknown.

The origin of this receptor is a woman aged 25 to 39 with alopecia areata. Some clones in this sample may be carry-over from other donors' samples. The specimen was whole blood, collected in connection with sensitization to the hapten diphenylcyclopropenone (DPC). The chain joins TRBV7-9 to TRBJ2-2; D unclear. The CDR3: CASSSHSATGELFF. The CDR3 DNA reads as TGTGCCAGCAGCTCCCACAGTGCTACCGGGGAGCTGTTTTTT.